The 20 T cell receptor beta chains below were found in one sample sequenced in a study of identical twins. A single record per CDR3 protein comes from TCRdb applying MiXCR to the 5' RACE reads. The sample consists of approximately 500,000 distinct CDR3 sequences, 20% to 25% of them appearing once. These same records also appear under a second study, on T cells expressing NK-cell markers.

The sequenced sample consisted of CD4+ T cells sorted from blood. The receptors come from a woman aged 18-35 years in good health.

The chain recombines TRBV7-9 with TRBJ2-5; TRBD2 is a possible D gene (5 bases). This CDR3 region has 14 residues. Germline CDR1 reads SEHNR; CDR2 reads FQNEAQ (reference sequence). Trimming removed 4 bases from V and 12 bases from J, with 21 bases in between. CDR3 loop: CASSYEGNRGREYF. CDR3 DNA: TGTGCCAGCAGCTATGAGGGAAATCGGGGTCGGGAGTACTTC.

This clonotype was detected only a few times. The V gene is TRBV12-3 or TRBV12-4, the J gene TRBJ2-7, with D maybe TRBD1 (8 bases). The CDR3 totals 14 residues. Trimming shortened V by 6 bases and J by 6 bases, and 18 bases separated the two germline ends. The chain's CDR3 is CASSLGGTGFEQYF. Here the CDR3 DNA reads TGTGCCAGCAGCTTGGGAGGGACAGGATTCGAGCAGTACTTC.

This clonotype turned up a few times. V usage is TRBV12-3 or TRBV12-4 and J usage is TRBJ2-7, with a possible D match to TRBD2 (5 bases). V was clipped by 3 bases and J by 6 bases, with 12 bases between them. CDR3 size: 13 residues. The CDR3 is CASSFSGFSEQYF. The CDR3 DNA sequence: TGTGCCAGCAGTTTTTCGGGGTTTTCCGAGCAGTACTTC.

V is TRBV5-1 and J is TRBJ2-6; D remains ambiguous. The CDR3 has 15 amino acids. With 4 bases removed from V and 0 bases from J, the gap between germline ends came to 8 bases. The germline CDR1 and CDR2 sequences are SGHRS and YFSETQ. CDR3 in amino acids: CASSPRNSGANVLTF. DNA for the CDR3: TGCGCCAGCAGCCCCCGTAACTCTGGGGCCAACGTCCTGACTTTC.

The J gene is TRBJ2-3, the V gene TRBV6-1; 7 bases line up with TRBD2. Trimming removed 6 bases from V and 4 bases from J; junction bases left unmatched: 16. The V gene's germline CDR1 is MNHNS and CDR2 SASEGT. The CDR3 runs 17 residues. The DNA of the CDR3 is TGTGCCAGCAGGCCACTCATCGGAGCGGGACGGGCAGATACGCAGTATTTT. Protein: CASRPLIGAGRADTQYF.

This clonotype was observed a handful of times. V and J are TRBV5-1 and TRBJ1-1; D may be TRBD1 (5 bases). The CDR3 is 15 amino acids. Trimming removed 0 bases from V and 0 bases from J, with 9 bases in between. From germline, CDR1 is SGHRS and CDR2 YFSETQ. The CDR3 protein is CASSLDRGMNTEAFF. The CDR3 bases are TGCGCCAGCAGCTTGGATCGGGGGATGAACACTGAAGCTTTCTTT.

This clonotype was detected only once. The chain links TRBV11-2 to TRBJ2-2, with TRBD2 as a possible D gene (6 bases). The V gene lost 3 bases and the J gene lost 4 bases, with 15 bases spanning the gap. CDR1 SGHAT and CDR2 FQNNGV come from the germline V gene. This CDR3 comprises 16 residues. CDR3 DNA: TGTGCCAGCAGCTTTTACCTGTTCGGGGGCACCGGGGAGCTGTTTTTT. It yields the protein CASSFYLFGGTGELFF.

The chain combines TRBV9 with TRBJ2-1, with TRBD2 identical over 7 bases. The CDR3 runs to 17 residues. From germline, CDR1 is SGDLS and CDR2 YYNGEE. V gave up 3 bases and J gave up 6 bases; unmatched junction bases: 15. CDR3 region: CASSAVGMGLLLNEQFF. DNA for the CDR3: TGTGCCAGCAGCGCAGTAGGTATGGGACTACTTCTCAATGAGCAGTTCTTC.

CDR3 bases: TGTGCCAGCGGGCGAGGGCTTGGGGAATACGAGCAGTACTTC. As protein: CASGRGLGEYEQYF. The rearrangement links TRBV12-3 or TRBV12-4 to TRBJ2-7, with D maybe TRBD2 (5 bases). There are 14 residues in the CDR3. V dropped 8 bases and J dropped 4 bases, with 18 bases sitting between them.

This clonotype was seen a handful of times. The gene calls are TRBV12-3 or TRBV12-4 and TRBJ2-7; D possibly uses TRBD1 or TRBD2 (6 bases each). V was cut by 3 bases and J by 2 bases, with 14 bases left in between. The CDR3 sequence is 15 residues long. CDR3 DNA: TGTGCCAGCAGTTTCTGGGCGAGGGGGGCCTACGAGCAGTACTTC. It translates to CASSFWARGAYEQYF.

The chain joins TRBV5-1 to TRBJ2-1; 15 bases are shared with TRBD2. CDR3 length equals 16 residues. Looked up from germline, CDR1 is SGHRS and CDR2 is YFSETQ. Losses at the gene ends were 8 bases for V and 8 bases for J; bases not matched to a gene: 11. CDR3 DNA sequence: TGCGCCAGTCCCGCCGGGACTAGCGGGGGGATGGATGAGCAGTTCTTC. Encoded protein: CASPAGTSGGMDEQFF. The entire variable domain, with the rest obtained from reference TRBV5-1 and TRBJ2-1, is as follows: KAGVTQTPRYLIKTRGQQVTLSCSPISGHRSVSWYQQTPGQGLQFLFEYFSETQRNKGNFPGRFSGRQFSNSRSEMNVSTLELGDSALYLCASPAGTSGGMDEQFFGPGTRLTVL.

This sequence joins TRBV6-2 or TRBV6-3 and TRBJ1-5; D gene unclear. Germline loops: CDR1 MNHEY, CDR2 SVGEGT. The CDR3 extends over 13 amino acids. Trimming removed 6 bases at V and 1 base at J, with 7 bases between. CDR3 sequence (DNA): TGTGCCAGCAGCCGACCGAGCAATCAGCCCCAGCATTTT. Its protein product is CASSRPSNQPQHF.

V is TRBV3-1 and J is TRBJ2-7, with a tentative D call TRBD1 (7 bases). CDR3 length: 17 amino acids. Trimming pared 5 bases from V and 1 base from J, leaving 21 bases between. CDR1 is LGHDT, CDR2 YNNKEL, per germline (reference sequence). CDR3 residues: CASSAYSWRGQSYEQYF. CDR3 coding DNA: TGTGCCAGCAGCGCGTACAGTTGGAGGGGACAGTCCTACGAGCAGTACTTC.

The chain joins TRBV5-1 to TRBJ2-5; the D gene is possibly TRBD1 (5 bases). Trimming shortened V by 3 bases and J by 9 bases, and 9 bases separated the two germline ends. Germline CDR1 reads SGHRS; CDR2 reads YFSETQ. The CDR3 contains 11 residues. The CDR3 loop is CASSSPGPQYF. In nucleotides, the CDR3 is TGCGCCAGCAGCTCGCCAGGGCCCCAGTACTTC.

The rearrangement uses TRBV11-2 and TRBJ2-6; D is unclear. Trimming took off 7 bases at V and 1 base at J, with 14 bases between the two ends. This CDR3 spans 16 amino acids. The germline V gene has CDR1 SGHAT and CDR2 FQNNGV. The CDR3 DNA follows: TGTGCCAGCACCATAGGCTCGAGTTCTGGGGCCAACGTCCTGACTTTC. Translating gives CASTIGSSSGANVLTF.

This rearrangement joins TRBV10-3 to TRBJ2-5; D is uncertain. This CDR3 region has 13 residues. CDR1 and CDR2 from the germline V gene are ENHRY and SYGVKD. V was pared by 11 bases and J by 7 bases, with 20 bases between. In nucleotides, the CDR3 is TGTGCCGCCGGACCCGACGCAAAGGGGACCCAGTACTTC. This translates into CAAGPDAKGTQYF.

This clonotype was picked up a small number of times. The CDR3 loop reads CSARGRTRSGEQYF. The CDR3 DNA follows: TGCAGTGCTAGAGGACGGACACGTTCGGGCGAGCAGTACTTC. The rearrangement uses TRBV20-1 and TRBJ2-7; the D gene is possibly TRBD1 (5 bases). Germline V gives CDR1 DFQATT, CDR2 SNEGSKA (reference sequence). This CDR3 is built from 14 residues. Trimming took 1 base from V and 6 from J, leaving 16 bases between them.

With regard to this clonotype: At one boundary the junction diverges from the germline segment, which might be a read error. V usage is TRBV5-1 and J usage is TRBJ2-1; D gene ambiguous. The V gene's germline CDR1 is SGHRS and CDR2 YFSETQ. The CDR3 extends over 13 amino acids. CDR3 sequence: CASGFVGWREQFF. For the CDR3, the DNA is TGCGCCAGCGGCTTCGTGGGATGGCGTGAGCAGTTCTTC.

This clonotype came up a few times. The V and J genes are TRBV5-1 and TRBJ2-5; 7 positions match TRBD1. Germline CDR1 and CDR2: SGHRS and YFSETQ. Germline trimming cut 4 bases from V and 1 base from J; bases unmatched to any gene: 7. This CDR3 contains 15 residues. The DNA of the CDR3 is TGCGCCAGCAGCCACCAGGGGGAATTCCAAGAGACCCAGTACTTC. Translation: CASSHQGEFQETQYF.

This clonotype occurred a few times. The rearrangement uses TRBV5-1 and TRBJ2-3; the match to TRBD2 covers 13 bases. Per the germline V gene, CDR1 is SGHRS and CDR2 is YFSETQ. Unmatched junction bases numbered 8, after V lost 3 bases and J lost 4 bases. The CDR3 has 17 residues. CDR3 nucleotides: TGCGCCAGCAGCTCCCCGCCCGGGACTAGCGGGGCAGATACGCAGTATTTT. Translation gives CASSSPPGTSGADTQYF.